This entry concerns a single TCR beta chain. The sample belongs to a study of blood T cell repertoires in COVID-19. The wider study: Sources were T cells, B-cell-depleted T cells, or PBMCs; the material itself was cDNA or gDNA.

Living in 20 to 30 US areas, the participants were between roughly 18 and 90 years of age. Participant-given clinical history determined each cohort assignment. Per the authors' pipeline: Reference gene primer amplification gave nucleated cell count estimates. Clones were sequenced by immunoSEQ multiplex PCR, and TCRdb holds only the in-frame ones, with some missing. That table gives V, J and clone size, and the DNA gave D and trimming. The profile shows about 130,000 clones, roughly 87% of them singletons. Germline V lookup: CDR1 MNHNS, CDR2 SASEGT. Between the trimmed V and J ends, which lost 3 bases and 7 bases, there was a span of 15 bases. The CDR3 spans 15 residues.

The sample was PBMCs or T cells enriched from blood (not recorded which). The rearrangement uses TRBV6-1 and TRBJ1-4, with a tentative D call TRBD1 (6 bases). This TCR was recovered from a young man who had recovered from COVID-19. DNA of the CDR3: TGTGCCAGCAGTGAGGTGGGCAGGGGTGGTGAAAAACTGTTTTTT. It is translated as CASSEVGRGGEKLFF.